The clone carrying this T cell receptor (beta chain) was counted a few times. What it binds is unknown. The ends lost 0 bases at V and 4 bases at J; junction bases unmatched: 3. The CDR3 spans 15 residues. The germline V gene has CDR1 SGHVS and CDR2 FQNEAQ. PCR primers comprised 60 Vbeta and 13 Jbeta primers. The data were produced by immunoSEQ multiplex PCR, yet TCRdb's version contains in-frame clones alone and is incomplete. Of over 150,000 clones listed, roughly 75% are singletons. The sample comes from a study of cytomegalovirus exposure and HLA in healthy donors. Study results and caveats: What TCR beta sequences reportedly achieved was accurate prediction of HLA-A and HLA-B alleles in most subjects.

The TCR comes from a man younger than 35 in good health and CMV-seronegative. V usage is TRBV7-8 and J usage is TRBJ1-2; 9 nucleotides line up with TRBD1. Sequencing was carried out using PBMCs. The CDR3 protein is CASSLADRGSYGYTF. CDR3 DNA: TGTGCCAGCAGCTTAGCAGACAGGGGGTCCTATGGCTACACCTTC.